The 20 T cell receptor beta chains below were found in one sample sequenced in a study of T cell repertoires in ileal Crohn's disease. Assay: immunoSEQ multiplex PCR; the TCRdb copy retains only in-frame clones and omits some. The sample lists about 12,000 clones, approximately 78% occurring once. Time point reported: neoterminal ileum biopsy at postoperative endoscopy, about 6 months after surgery. Sequenced input: ileal tissue. The receptors originated from an adult with Crohn's disease.

The CDR3: CASSLVDEAFF. Here the CDR3 DNA reads TGTGCCAGCAGCTTAGTAGATGAAGCTTTCTTT. The chain has TRBV7-9 and TRBJ1-1, with D unclear. Between the trimmed V and J ends, which lost 1 base and 7 bases, there was a span of 4 bases. The CDR3 runs to 11 residues. Germline-derived CDR1 and CDR2 are SEHNR and FQNEAQ (reference sequence).

V and J are TRBV25-1 and TRBJ2-3, with TRBD1 as a possible D gene (6 bases). The CDR3 sequence is 17 residues long. Trimming took 8 bases from V and 2 from J, leaving 23 bases between them. Germline loops: CDR1 MGHDK, CDR2 SYGVNS. The CDR3: CASRSPVTGTPTDTQYF. DNA for the CDR3: TGTGCCAGCCGATCCCCGGTTACAGGGACCCCCACAGATACGCAGTATTTT.

CDR3 bases: TGTGCCAGCAGCAGAGGACAGCAAACTAACTATGGCTACACCTTC. This gives the protein CASSRGQQTNYGYTF. The rearrangement links TRBV11-2 to TRBJ1-2; a possible D gene is TRBD1 (6 bases). The CDR3 length is 15 residues. Trimming stripped 5 bases from V and 0 bases from J, with 13 bases between. Germline loops: CDR1 SGHAT, CDR2 FQNNGV.

The rearrangement links TRBV5-1 to TRBJ2-5, with 7 bases that match TRBD1. Germline CDR1 reads SGHRS; CDR2 reads YFSETQ. The CDR3 extends over 14 amino acids. Losses at the gene ends were 2 bases for V and 3 bases for J; bases not matched to a gene: 4. The CDR3 DNA reads TGCGCCAGCAGCTTCCCAGGGGGAAAAGAGACCCAGTACTTC. As protein: CASSFPGGKETQYF. The whole variable domain, remainder taken from reference TRBV5-1 and TRBJ2-5, is KAGVTQTPRYLIKTRGQQVTLSCSPISGHRSVSWYQQTPGQGLQFLFEYFSETQRNKGNFPGRFSGRQFSNSRSEMNVSTLELGDSALYLCASSFPGGKETQYFGPGTRLLVL.

This rearrangement joins TRBV29-1 to TRBJ2-2; no firm D call. V was clipped by 4 bases and J by 5 bases, with 23 bases between them. Germline CDR1 is SQVTM and CDR2 is ANQGSEA. This CDR3 is built from 17 residues. The CDR3 spells CSVVPAEATIGTGELFF. In DNA, the CDR3 is TGCAGCGTTGTCCCTGCTGAGGCAACCATCGGAACCGGGGAGCTGTTTTTT.

V gene TRBV5-4 combines with J gene TRBJ2-7; 7 nucleotides align to TRBD1. The CDR3 loop spans 12 amino acids. The germline V gene has CDR1 SGHNT and CDR2 YYREEE (reference sequence). The ends lost 5 bases at V and 3 bases at J; junction bases unmatched: 2. CDR3 bases: TGTGCCAGCAGTTGGACAGGCTACGAGCAGTACTTC. Translation gives CASSWTGYEQYF.

This chain uses TRBV5-1 with TRBJ2-7, with D possibly being TRBD2 (5 bases). The CDR3 sequence is 14 residues long. Germline CDR1 and CDR2: SGHRS and YFSETQ. With 0 bases removed from V and 6 bases from J, the gap between germline ends came to 13 bases. Here the CDR3 DNA reads TGCGCCAGCAGCTTGGGAGTGGGAGCTGCCGAGCAGTACTTC. Encoded protein: CASSLGVGAAEQYF.

The chain recombines TRBV28 with TRBJ2-4, with 7 nucleotides matching TRBD1. The CDR3 runs to 14 residues. V trimming: 4 bases; J trimming: 4 bases; junction bases outside the gene matches: 4. The germline V gene has CDR1 MDHEN and CDR2 SYDVKM. The CDR3 spells CASSSGQRKNIQYF. The CDR3 DNA follows: TGTGCCAGCAGTTCGGGACAGAGAAAAAACATTCAGTACTTC.

The J gene is TRBJ1-1, the V gene TRBV29-1, with D tentatively TRBD1 (6 bases). V was pared by 7 bases and J by 2 bases, with 17 bases between. CDR1 is SQVTM, CDR2 ANQGSEA, per germline. The CDR3 has 14 residues. This CDR3 is CSGRRGGPNTEAFF. CDR3 sequence (DNA): TGCAGCGGTCGGAGGGGGGGGCCAAACACTGAAGCTTTCTTT.

This clone was seen only a few times. The rearrangement joins TRBV27 to TRBJ2-7, with TRBD1 as a possible D gene (5 bases). Germline assignment: CDR1 MNHEY and CDR2 SMNVEV (reference sequence). Trimming removed 9 bases from V and 5 bases from J, with 20 bases in between. The CDR3 runs to 14 residues. DNA of the CDR3: TGTGCCAGTAATATCCCCCCCAGGGTCGACGAGCAGTACTTC. Encoded protein: CASNIPPRVDEQYF.

The gene calls are TRBV27 and TRBJ2-7; the D gene is possibly TRBD2 (5 bases). Germline-derived CDR1 and CDR2 are MNHEY and SMNVEV (reference sequence). There are 14 residues in the CDR3. The V gene lost 2 bases and the J gene lost 9 bases, with 17 bases spanning the gap. CDR3 residues: CASSLGSAGFGQYF. CDR3 bases: TGTGCCAGCAGTTTAGGGAGCGCCGGGTTCGGGCAGTACTTC.

The chain couples TRBV19 to TRBJ1-5; D perhaps matches TRBD1 (6 bases). V was clipped by 4 bases and J by 1 base, with 11 bases between them. Germline CDR1 reads LNHDA; CDR2 reads SQIVND (reference sequence). This CDR3 region has 15 residues. Written as DNA, the CDR3 is TGTGCCAGTAGTACCGGGACACTGAGCAATCAGCCCCAGCATTTT. Translated, it gives CASSTGTLSNQPQHF.

The genes are TRBV11-3 and TRBJ2-2; TRBD1 matches at 8 bases. This CDR3 comprises 20 residues. Germline V gives CDR1 SGHNT, CDR2 YENEEA. V dropped 1 base and J dropped 6; count of bases not matched to a gene: 19. The CDR3, as DNA: TGTGCCAGCAGCTTAGTACGATGGGGAGTGCTGGCAGGGGGCTCCGGGGAGCTGTTTTTT. Protein: CASSLVRWGVLAGGSGELFF.

The chain employs TRBV30 and TRBJ1-2; TRBD1 is a possible D gene (5 bases). Germline CDR1 GTSNPN, CDR2 SVGIG (reference sequence). V dropped 4 bases and J dropped 0 bases, with 15 bases sitting between them. The CDR3 spans 15 residues. CDR3 residues: CAWTSVGATNYGYTF. In nucleotides, the CDR3 is TGTGCCTGGACTTCGGTAGGGGCGACTAACTATGGCTACACCTTC.

The chain uses TRBV28 and TRBJ1-5, with TRBD1 matching over 7 bases. CDR3 size: 13 residues. Looked up from germline, CDR1 is MDHEN and CDR2 is SYDVKM. The V and J ends lost 5 bases and 7 bases, in that order; junction bases with no gene match: 5. This chain's CDR3 is CASSLDRNQPQHF. CDR3 sequence (DNA): TGTGCCAGCAGTCTGGACAGGAACCAGCCCCAGCATTTT.

The chain links TRBV6-1 to TRBJ2-3; TRBD2 matches at 12 bases. Unmatched junction bases numbered 2, after V lost 3 bases and J lost 4 bases. The germline V gene has CDR1 MNHNS and CDR2 SASEGT. This CDR3 comprises 15 residues. The CDR3: CASSETSGSADTQYF. The CDR3 nucleotides read TGTGCCAGCAGTGAGACTAGCGGGAGTGCAGATACGCAGTATTTT.

In nucleotides, the CDR3 is TGTGCCAGTTCATGGGGGCCCTATGGCTACACCTTC. Its translation: CASSWGPYGYTF. The V gene is TRBV19, the J gene TRBJ1-2, with D possibly TRBD1 on 6 matching bases. This CDR3 comprises 12 residues. Germline values: CDR1 LNHDA, CDR2 SQIVND (reference sequence). The V end lost 8 bases, the J end lost 4 bases, and 11 bases lay between the germline ends.

V usage is TRBV4-1 and J usage is TRBJ2-1, with TRBD2 matching over 8 bases. The CDR3 contains 16 residues. In germline, CDR1 is MGHRA, CDR2 YSYEKL. V lost 4 bases to trimming and J lost 12 bases; unmatched junction nucleotides: 17. The CDR3 here is CASSLTLAAGGGGQFF. The DNA for the CDR3 is TGCGCCAGCAGCCTTACTCTAGCGGCGGGGGGCGGGGGGCAGTTCTTC.

This clone was observed a few times. V usage is TRBV15 and J usage is TRBJ1-5, with a tentative D call TRBD1 (6 bases). Germline assignment: CDR1 LNHNV and CDR2 YYDKDF (reference sequence). V was clipped by 4 bases and J by 5 bases, with 9 bases between them. This CDR3 is 13 amino acids long. The CDR3, as DNA: TGTGCCACCAGCACACAGGGTTATCAGCCCCAGCATTTT. It translates to CATSTQGYQPQHF.

The rearrangement joins TRBV11-2 to TRBJ1-5; D remains unclear. The CDR3 is made up of 14 amino acids. V was shortened by 1 base and J by 2 bases, with 6 bases between the two germline ends. The germline V gene encodes CDR1 SGHAT and CDR2 FQNNGV. The CDR3 nucleotides read TGTGCCAGCAGCTTAGGTGTCGGCAATCAGCCCCAGCATTTT. Protein: CASSLGVGNQPQHF.